Below are 9 T cell receptor beta chains sequenced from a single sample in a study of shared clonotypes between healthy human individuals. The naive CD8 fraction comprised CD45RO-negative cells positively selected for CCR7 and excluded terminally differentiated effector memory CD45RA+ cells. Using immunoSEQ multiplex PCR, the repertoire was profiled, and TCRdb retains in-frame clones only, with some absent. The data contain 550,000 to 600,000 clones, 98% of them singletons. What was sequenced was naive CD8+ T cells sorted from blood. These receptors all stem from a man aged 25 to 45 in good health.

Concerning this clone itself: The sample contains more than one DNA sequence encoding this CDR3. The chain links TRBV7-8 to TRBJ1-5, with a weak D call TRBD1 (5 bases). The CDR3 extends over 14 amino acids. Germline loops: CDR1 SGHVS, CDR2 FQNEAQ. Trimming took 1 base from V and 2 from J, leaving 6 bases between them. CDR3 in amino acids: CASSLGGGNQPQHF. The CDR3 coding sequence is TGTGCCAGCAGCTTAGGGGGGGGCAATCAGCCCCAGCATTTT.

This clone appeared once. CDR3 coding DNA: TGCAGTACCGGAGATACGCAGTATTTT. Its translation: CSTGDTQYF. The J gene is TRBJ2-3, the V gene TRBV20-1; D call uncertain. Germline lookup yields CDR1 DFQATT and CDR2 SNEGSKA (reference sequence). CDR3 size: 9 residues. Trimming pared 8 bases from V and 5 bases from J, leaving 5 bases between.

V and J are TRBV29-1 and TRBJ2-2; D may be TRBD2 (5 bases). This CDR3 has 13 residues. Germline CDR1 is SQVTM and CDR2 is ANQGSEA. Between the trimmed V and J ends, which lost 3 bases and 2 bases, there was a span of 7 bases. For the CDR3, the DNA is TGCAGCGTTGACGCTAGCAACACCGGGGAGCTGTTTTTT. It codes for CSVDASNTGELFF.

This chain joins TRBV2 and TRBJ2-7, with D possibly matching TRBD2 (6 bases). This CDR3 contains 16 residues. V was clipped by 3 bases and J by 2 bases, with 17 bases between them. Germline CDR1 is SNHLY and CDR2 is FYNNEI. This chain's CDR3 is CASSEAVSGAPYEQYF. The CDR3 DNA reads TGTGCCAGCAGTGAGGCAGTTTCGGGAGCTCCCTACGAGCAGTACTTC. The whole variable domain, filled in from reference TRBV2 and TRBJ2-7, reads EPEVTQTPSHQVTQMGQEVILRCVPISNHLYFYWYRQILGQKVEFLVSFYNNEISEKSEIFDDQFSVERPDGSNFTLKIRSTKLEDSAMYFCASSEAVSGAPYEQYFGPGTRLTVT.

The rearrangement joins TRBV4-1 to TRBJ1-3; D is perhaps TRBD1 (5 bases). V lost 1 base and J lost 8, with 12 bases in between. Germline-derived CDR1 and CDR2 are MGHRA and YSYEKL. The CDR3 loop spans 14 amino acids. CDR3 protein: CASSQGAIRDTIYF. Here the CDR3 DNA reads TGCGCCAGCAGCCAAGGAGCAATCAGGGACACCATATATTTT.

The V gene is TRBV6-5, the J gene TRBJ2-3, with D possibly TRBD2 on 6 matching bases. V lost 4 bases to trimming and J lost 2 bases, with 16 bases between them. The CDR3 has 16 amino acids. Per germline, CDR1 MNHEY and CDR2 SVGAGI. CDR3 DNA sequence: TGTGCCAGCAGTTCCAGGGTGGGAGGACTCACAGATACGCAGTATTTT. Translated, it gives CASSSRVGGLTDTQYF.

The chain combines TRBV7-9 with TRBJ2-7; 8 bases are shared with TRBD1. Trimming removed 1 base from V and 6 bases from J; junction bases left unmatched: 5. Germline V gene lookup returns CDR1 SEHNR and CDR2 FQNEAQ (reference sequence). The CDR3 spans 14 residues. The CDR3 here is CASSLVDRVPEQYF. The CDR3 region has the DNA TGTGCCAGCAGCTTAGTGGACAGGGTCCCCGAGCAGTACTTC.

The chain couples TRBV7-6 to TRBJ1-2; tentative D call: TRBD1 (5 bases). Between the trimmed V and J ends, which lost 0 bases and 6 bases, there was a span of 20 bases. The germline V gene has CDR1 SGHVS and CDR2 FNYEAQ. This CDR3 is 17 amino acids long. CDR3 sequence reads: CASSLAVGPGSVDGYTF. The DNA for the CDR3 is TGTGCCAGCAGCTTAGCAGTCGGACCAGGGTCGGTTGATGGCTACACCTTC.

The chain combines TRBV7-9 with TRBJ2-3; D is undetermined. The CDR3 contains 16 residues. The ends were cut back, 1 base at V and 0 bases at J, with 11 bases in the middle. The germline V gene has CDR1 SEHNR and CDR2 FQNEAQ (reference sequence). The CDR3 loop reads CASSLVGSSSTDTQYF. The CDR3 DNA reads TGTGCCAGCAGCTTAGTTGGTAGTTCTAGCACAGATACGCAGTATTTT.